This T cell receptor beta chain stems from a study of siplizumab effects on memory and regulatory T cells. General study findings and limits: The drug siplizumab significantly decreased the alloreactive sequences that could be traced to unstimulated CD4+ memory cells. Reactions containing siplizumab showed mappable alloreactive CD4+ clones averaging approximately 75% Treg-derived, versus 25% to 30% in controls.

V lost 0 bases to trimming and J lost 1 base, with 7 bases between them. Per the germline V gene, CDR1 is SGDLS and CDR2 is YYNGEE. This CDR3 has 14 amino acids. Points on this clone: As yet, its antigen is unknown.

For every sample, about 10^5 TCR templates were assayed. TCRdb keeps only in-frame clones here, not all; method: immunoSEQ multiplex PCR. This sample has 100,000 or so clones; 92% occur once, and the top ten carry about 0.7%. Sequencing input: Tregs sorted from blood. The J gene is TRBJ1-1, the V gene TRBV9; D is uncertain. This sequence was found in a human donor in good health. The CDR3 region is CASSVEPENTEAFF. The CDR3 nucleotides are TGTGCCAGCAGCGTAGAGCCAGAGAACACTGAAGCTTTCTTT. The whole variable domain, filled in from reference TRBV9 and TRBJ1-1, reads DSGVTQTPKHLITATGQRVTLRCSPRSGDLSVYWYQQSLDQGLQFLIQYYNGEERAKGNILERFSAQQFPDLHSELNLSSLELGDSALYFCASSVEPENTEAFFGQGTRLTVV.